The 22 T cell receptor beta chains presented below share a single source sample, sequenced in a study of cytomegalovirus exposure and HLA in healthy donors. The PCR ran on 60 Vbeta and 13 Jbeta primers. Sequencing used immunoSEQ multiplex PCR; TCRdb keeps in-frame clones, though not all of them. The sample comprises 84,000 or so clones, roughly 80% of which are singletons, and roughly 2.4% rests with the top ten. Sequencing used PBMCs. The source of these receptors is a woman in her forties or fifties in good health and CMV-seronegative.

The V and J genes are TRBV29-1 and TRBJ1-5; tentatively, D is TRBD1 (5 bases). Deletions cut 7 bases from V and 0 bases from J, with 22 bases between. CDR3 length: 17 amino acids. From germline, CDR1 is SQVTM and CDR2 ANQGSEA. The CDR3 coding sequence is TGCAGCGGCCCTCGGACACGTCTAAAGTATAGCAATCAGCCCCAGCATTTT. Translation gives CSGPRTRLKYSNQPQHF.

The CDR3 nucleotides read TGTGCCAGCTCACCACCGGGACAGCTTACCTACGAGCAGTACTTC. Translated: CASSPPGQLTYEQYF. The chain uses TRBV18 and TRBJ2-7, with 7 bases that match TRBD1. CDR1 is KGHSH, CDR2 LQKENI, per germline. The junction had 4 bases not matched to a gene; V was cut back by 0 bases and J by 2 bases. This CDR3 region has 15 residues.

This rearrangement joins TRBV5-1 to TRBJ1-2; 8 nucleotides align to TRBD1. From germline, CDR1 is SGHRS and CDR2 YFSETQ. The CDR3 spans 13 residues. Trimming cost V 5 bases and J 5 bases; bases outside gene matches: 5. CDR3 region: CASSSGQEYGYTF. The CDR3 coding sequence is TGCGCCAGCAGTTCGGGACAGGAGTATGGCTACACCTTC.

This sequence joins TRBV10-3 and TRBJ2-6; tentatively, D is TRBD1 (6 bases). Trimming took off 2 bases at V and 3 bases at J, with 11 bases between the two ends. Germline CDR1 and CDR2: ENHRY and SYGVKD. The CDR3 sequence is 16 residues long. CDR3 DNA sequence: TGTGCCATCAGTGAGACAGGGTTTGGTGGGGCCAACGTCCTGACTTTC. It translates to CAISETGFGGANVLTF.

This chain joins TRBV11-2 and TRBJ2-3; TRBD1 matches 10 bases. CDR1 and CDR2 (germline): SGHAT, FQNNGV. Trimming removed 5 bases from V and 4 bases from J; junction bases left unmatched: 6. The CDR3 totals 15 residues. As DNA, the CDR3 is TGTGCCAGCAGCGTAGGGACAGGGGCCGCAGATACGCAGTATTTT. This sequence encodes CASSVGTGAADTQYF. Together with reference TRBV11-2 and TRBJ2-3, the CDR3 gives the full variable domain: EAGVAQSPRYKIIEKRQSVAFWCNPISGHATLYWYQQILGQGPKLLIQFQNNGVVDDSQLPKDRFSAERLKGVDSTLKIQPAKLEDSAVYLCASSVGTGAADTQYFGPGTRLTVL.

This chain links TRBV30 with TRBJ1-6; D is ambiguous. Germline assignment: CDR1 GTSNPN and CDR2 SVGIG (reference sequence). The CDR3 covers 12 residues. V was cut by 3 bases and J by 6 bases, with 6 bases left in between. This CDR3 is CAWRETNSPLHF. The DNA of the CDR3 is TGTGCCTGGAGGGAGACTAATTCACCCCTCCACTTT.

The rearrangement joins TRBV7-3 to TRBJ2-6, with TRBD1 as a possible D gene (7 bases). Germline CDR1 is SGHTA and CDR2 is FQGTGA. The CDR3 is 17 amino acids. V was cut by 5 bases and J by 2 bases, with 16 bases left in between. CDR3 DNA sequence: TGTGCCAGCAGCGTGACAGGGAGGAAAGCTGGGGCCAACGTCCTGACTTTC. Translation gives CASSVTGRKAGANVLTF.

DNA for the CDR3: TGTGCCAGCAGCTTAGGAGACAGGCTAAGCAATCAGCCCCAGCATTTT. This gives the protein CASSLGDRLSNQPQHF. The rearrangement uses TRBV7-9 and TRBJ1-5; tentative D call: TRBD1 (6 bases). The V gene lost 1 base and the J gene lost 1 base, with 11 bases spanning the gap. Germline V gene sequence: CDR1 SEHNR, CDR2 FQNEAQ (reference sequence). The CDR3 contains 16 residues.

The CDR3 loop reads CASSLFTVAKNIQYF. CDR3 in DNA: TGTGCCAGCAGCTTGTTCACAGTAGCCAAAAACATTCAGTACTTC. The gene calls are TRBV5-6 and TRBJ2-4, with no clear D. This CDR3 is built from 15 residues. In germline, CDR1 is SGHDT, CDR2 YYEEEE. Trimming stripped 1 base from V and 0 bases from J, with 8 bases between. Full variable domain (missing parts from reference TRBV5-6 and TRBJ2-4): DAGVTQSPTHLIKTRGQQVTLRCSPKSGHDTVSWYQQALGQGPQFIFQYYEEEERQRGNFPDRFSGHQFPNYSSELNVNALLLGDSALYLCASSLFTVAKNIQYFGAGTRLSVL.

The chain is built from TRBV29-1 and TRBJ1-1; no definite D call. This CDR3 has 11 residues. Germline assignment: CDR1 SQVTM and CDR2 ANQGSEA. V lost 4 bases and J lost 4, with 7 bases in between. In DNA, the CDR3 is TGCAGCGTTGTCCGGGGCACTGAAGCTTTCTTT. It translates to CSVVRGTEAFF.

This rearrangement joins TRBV5-5 to TRBJ2-4, with D possibly being TRBD1 (6 bases). Germline V CDR1 and CDR2: SGHKS, YYEKEE (reference sequence). This CDR3 has 15 amino acids. V was trimmed by 3 bases and J by 0 bases, leaving 10 bases between them. DNA for the CDR3: TGTGCCAGCAGCTCGTACAGGGAAGCCAAAAACATTCAGTACTTC. This encodes CASSSYREAKNIQYF.

The chain links TRBV28 to TRBJ2-7, with TRBD2 matching 12 bases. The CDR3 consists of 15 residues. Germline V gives CDR1 MDHEN, CDR2 SYDVKM. V lost 5 bases to trimming and J lost 2 bases; unmatched junction nucleotides: 4. CDR3 DNA sequence: TGTGCCAGCAGTCCTCTAGCGGGAGGGCCCTACGAGCAGTACTTC. Encoded protein: CASSPLAGGPYEQYF.

The chain employs TRBV7-8 and TRBJ2-3, with D perhaps TRBD2 (7 bases). Germline values: CDR1 SGHVS, CDR2 FQNEAQ. Trimming pared 3 bases from V and 3 bases from J, leaving 16 bases between. This CDR3 region has 16 residues. DNA of the CDR3: TGTGCCAGCAGCTTCGGGGGGCTAAGTGGAACAGATACGCAGTATTTT. Amino acids: CASSFGGLSGTDTQYF. The full variable domain, in which reference TRBV7-8 and TRBJ2-3 provide the parts outside the CDR3, is GAGVSQSPRYKVAKRGQDVALRCDPISGHVSLFWYQQALGQGPEFLTYFQNEAQLDKSGLPSDRFFAERPEGSVSTLKIQRTQQEDSAVYLCASSFGGLSGTDTQYFGPGTRLTVL.

This chain uses TRBV5-1 with TRBJ2-1, with 9 positions matching TRBD1. There are 16 residues in the CDR3. V dropped 0 bases and J dropped 3; count of bases not matched to a gene: 4. The germline V gene encodes CDR1 SGHRS and CDR2 YFSETQ. Written as DNA, the CDR3 is TGCGCCAGCAGCTTGGGGGGACAGGGAAACTACAATGAGCAGTTCTTC. Encoded protein: CASSLGGQGNYNEQFF.

This sequence joins TRBV11-3 and TRBJ2-2; the match to TRBD1 covers 11 bases. V lost 4 bases to trimming and J lost 6 bases; unmatched junction nucleotides: 4. The CDR3 totals 15 residues. CDR1 is SGHNT, CDR2 YENEEA, per germline. The CDR3 bases are TGTGCCAGCAGCTCCGGACAGGGGGCGTCCGGGGAGCTGTTTTTT. Translating gives CASSSGQGASGELFF.

The V call is TRBV2, the J call TRBJ2-1; D call uncertain. This CDR3 has 15 residues. The V gene lost 6 bases and the J gene lost 0 bases, with 12 bases spanning the gap. Germline CDR1 is SNHLY and CDR2 is FYNNEI. In DNA, the CDR3 is TGTGCCAGCAGAGCTAAGACTGGCTCCTACAATGAGCAGTTCTTC. It is translated as CASRAKTGSYNEQFF. Full variable domain (rest looked up from reference TRBV2 and TRBJ2-1): EPEVTQTPSHQVTQMGQEVILRCVPISNHLYFYWYRQILGQKVEFLVSFYNNEISEKSEIFDDQFSVERPDGSNFTLKIRSTKLEDSAMYFCASRAKTGSYNEQFFGPGTRLTVL.

This rearrangement joins TRBV10-1 to TRBJ1-2, with D perhaps TRBD1 (6 bases). Germline V lookup: CDR1 WNHNN, CDR2 SYGVQD (reference sequence). The ends were cut back, 2 bases at V and 0 bases at J, with 16 bases in the middle. This CDR3 has 17 amino acids. DNA of the CDR3: TGCGCCAGCAGTGAGACCCCCAGGACAGCCTCTAACTATGGCTACACCTTC. Encoded protein: CASSETPRTASNYGYTF.

The chain has TRBV4-1 and TRBJ1-5, with TRBD1 as a possible D gene (5 bases). CDR3 length: 15 residues. The V end lost 1 base, the J end lost 4 bases, and 11 bases lay between the germline ends. CDR1 is MGHRA, CDR2 YSYEKL, per germline. The CDR3, as DNA: TGCGCCAGCAGCCAAGCACGCGCAGGGAATCAGCCCCAGCATTTT. Its translation: CASSQARAGNQPQHF.

The rearrangement uses TRBV7-8 and TRBJ2-7; 9 bases agree with TRBD2. The CDR3 spans 15 residues. The germline CDR1 and CDR2 sequences are SGHVS and FQNEAQ. V was clipped by 5 bases and J by 2 bases; unmatched bases: 7. CDR3 loop: CASSAGTSRTYEQYF. The CDR3 DNA is TGTGCCAGCAGCGCAGGGACTAGCAGAACCTACGAGCAGTACTTC.

This chain links TRBV7-2 with TRBJ2-2; no reliable D call. V was pared by 1 base and J by 1 base, with 4 bases between. There are 14 residues in the CDR3. Per the germline V gene, CDR1 is SGHTA and CDR2 is FQGNSA. CDR3 amino acids: CASSLERNTGELFF. CDR3 sequence (DNA): TGTGCCAGCAGCTTAGAGAGGAACACCGGGGAGCTGTTTTTT.

The chain combines TRBV7-9 with TRBJ2-3; TRBD2 aligns across 10 bases. V dropped 5 bases and J dropped 1; count of bases not matched to a gene: 6. Per the germline V gene, CDR1 is SEHNR and CDR2 is FQNEAQ (reference sequence). The CDR3 is made up of 16 amino acids. The CDR3, as DNA: TGTGCCAGCAGCCTTCTAGCGGGAGTGGGCACAGATACGCAGTATTTT. Its translation: CASSLLAGVGTDTQYF.

This clone was seen a few times. CDR3 amino acids: CATSRGRSLTAEQFF. Here the CDR3 DNA reads TGTGCCACCAGCAGAGGGCGATCTTTAACAGCAGAGCAGTTCTTC. The chain employs TRBV15 and TRBJ2-1; D is uncertain. The CDR3 consists of 15 residues. Looked up from germline, CDR1 is LNHNV and CDR2 is YYDKDF (reference sequence). Trimming shortened V by 1 base and J by 10 bases, and 17 bases separated the two germline ends.